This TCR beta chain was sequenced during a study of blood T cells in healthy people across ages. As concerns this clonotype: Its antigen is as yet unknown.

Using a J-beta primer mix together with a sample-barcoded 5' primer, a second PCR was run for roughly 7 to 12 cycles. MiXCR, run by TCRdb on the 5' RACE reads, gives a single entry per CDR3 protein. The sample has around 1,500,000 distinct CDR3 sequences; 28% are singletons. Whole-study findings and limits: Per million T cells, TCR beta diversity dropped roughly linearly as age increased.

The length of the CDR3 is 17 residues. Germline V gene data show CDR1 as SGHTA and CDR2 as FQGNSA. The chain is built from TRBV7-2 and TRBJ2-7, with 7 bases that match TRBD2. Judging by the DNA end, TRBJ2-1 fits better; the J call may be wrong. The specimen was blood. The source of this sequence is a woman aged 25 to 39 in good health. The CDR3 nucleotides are TGTGCCAGCAGCTTAGACCCCGGGGAGGGACCTAGGCGCAATCAGTTCTTC. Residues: CASSLDPGEGPRRNQFF.